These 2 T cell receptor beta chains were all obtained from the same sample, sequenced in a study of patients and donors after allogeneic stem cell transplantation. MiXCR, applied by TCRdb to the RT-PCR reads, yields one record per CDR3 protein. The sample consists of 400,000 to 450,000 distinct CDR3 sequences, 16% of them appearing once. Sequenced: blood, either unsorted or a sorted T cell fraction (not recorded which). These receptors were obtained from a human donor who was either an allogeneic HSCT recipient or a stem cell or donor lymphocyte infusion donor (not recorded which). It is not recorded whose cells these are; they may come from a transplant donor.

The CDR3 region has the DNA TGTGCCAGCAGTTTAGGTAGCAGGACTAGCAATGAGCAGTTCTTC. This codes for CASSLGSRTSNEQFF. The V gene is TRBV12-3 or TRBV12-4, the J gene TRBJ2-1, with 7 bases identical to TRBD2. The CDR3 totals 15 residues. The ends lost 1 base at V and 6 bases at J; junction bases unmatched: 6.

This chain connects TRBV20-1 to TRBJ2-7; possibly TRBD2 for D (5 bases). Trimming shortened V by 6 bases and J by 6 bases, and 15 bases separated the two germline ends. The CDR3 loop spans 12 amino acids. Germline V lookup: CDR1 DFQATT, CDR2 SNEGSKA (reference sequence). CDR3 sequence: CSARSAAVEQYF. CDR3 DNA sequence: TGCAGTGCCCGATCAGCGGCAGTCGAGCAGTACTTC.